One sample yielded the 14 T cell receptor beta chains listed below, sequenced in a study of T cell responses to AZD1222 COVID-19 vaccine. Produced via immunoSEQ multiplex PCR; TCRdb's table is partial and in-frame only. Seen here are roughly 150,000 clones, 92% observed once, and the top ten hold less than 4.5%. The sample here was peripheral blood, taken on day 0 of AZD1222 vaccination. These receptors originate from an adult in good health.

This sequence joins TRBV30 and TRBJ1-5; D ambiguous. Deletions cut 1 base from V and 5 bases from J, with 9 bases between. Germline values: CDR1 GTSNPN, CDR2 SVGIG (reference sequence). The CDR3 loop spans 13 amino acids. The CDR3 bases are TGTGCCTGGAGTGGATCGACGGATCAGCCCCAGCATTTT. Translated, it gives CAWSGSTDQPQHF.

V and J are TRBV14 and TRBJ2-7; D gene unclear. Per germline, CDR1 SGHDN and CDR2 FVKESK. The V end was cut by 1 base, the J end by 6 bases, with 7 bases between. The CDR3 sequence is 12 residues long. The CDR3 reads CASSQVVGEQYF. CDR3 in DNA: TGTGCCAGCAGCCAAGTTGTGGGCGAGCAGTACTTC.

The chain has TRBV2 and TRBJ2-7; TRBD2 aligns across 11 bases. With V trimmed by 5 bases and J by 0 bases, 3 bases remained unmatched. The CDR3 is 15 residues long. Germline assignment: CDR1 SNHLY and CDR2 FYNNEI. DNA for the CDR3: TGTGCCAGCAGTACGGGACTAGCGGCCTCCTACGAGCAGTACTTC. Amino acid sequence: CASSTGLAASYEQYF.

V gene TRBV6-2 or TRBV6-3 combines with J gene TRBJ1-2; D remains unclear. The germline V gene encodes CDR1 MNHEY and CDR2 SVGEGT. The length of the CDR3 is 15 residues. V lost 3 bases, J lost 7 bases, and 18 bases lay in between. CDR3 bases: TGTGCCAGCAGTTATTCCGGTCGGGGAGGAGGTGGCTACACCTTC. Translation: CASSYSGRGGGGYTF.

The chain combines TRBV11-2 with TRBJ1-3, with D perhaps matching TRBD1 (5 bases). Deletions cut 1 base from V and 0 bases from J, with 16 bases between. Germline V gives CDR1 SGHAT, CDR2 FQNNGV. The CDR3 totals 18 residues. CDR3 in DNA: TGTGCCAGCAGCTTAGGGCCAGGGACTTCCAGCTCTGGAAACACCATATATTTT. Its translation is CASSLGPGTSSSGNTIYF.

J is TRBJ1-5 and V is TRBV7-6; 9 bases fit TRBD1. This CDR3 spans 20 amino acids. V gave up 5 bases and J gave up 1 base; unmatched junction bases: 18. Germline-derived CDR1 and CDR2 are SGHVS and FNYEAQ. The CDR3 here is CASSIQSSGQGIPSNQPQHF. In DNA form, the CDR3 reads TGTGCCAGCAGCATCCAAAGCTCCGGACAGGGGATACCAAGCAATCAGCCCCAGCATTTT.

V usage is TRBV9 and J usage is TRBJ2-3; perhaps TRBD2 as D (5 bases). V shed 6 bases and J shed 2 bases, with 10 bases lying between them. The CDR3 is 13 residues long. CDR1 is SGDLS, CDR2 YYNGEE, per germline. CDR3 loop: CASTGLATDTQYF. The DNA for the CDR3 is TGTGCCAGCACGGGGTTGGCCACAGATACGCAGTATTTT.

The chain has TRBV6-4 and TRBJ2-2; D remains ambiguous. This CDR3 is 13 amino acids long. Germline V gene data show CDR1 as MRHNA and CDR2 as SNTAGT. The ends were cut back, 8 bases at V and 1 base at J, with 8 bases in the middle. In nucleotides, the CDR3 is TGTGCCAGCCGCGGCCTGAACACCGGGGAGCTGTTTTTT. Amino acid sequence: CASRGLNTGELFF.

V and J are TRBV2 and TRBJ1-1; D not resolved. The CDR3 loop spans 14 amino acids. Germline V gene lookup returns CDR1 SNHLY and CDR2 FYNNEI. The V end lost 1 base, the J end lost 0 bases, and 6 bases lay between the germline ends. The CDR3 DNA sequence: TGTGCCAGCAGTGAAGACAGACTGAACACTGAAGCTTTCTTT. This sequence encodes CASSEDRLNTEAFF.

The rearrangement joins TRBV28 to TRBJ2-3; unclear D gene. CDR1 is MDHEN, CDR2 SYDVKM, per germline. CDR3 length: 13 amino acids. Trimming shortened V by 6 bases and J by 0 bases, and 7 bases separated the two germline ends. Here the CDR3 reads CASRSGSTDTQYF. The CDR3 DNA reads as TGTGCCAGCAGGTCCGGGAGCACAGATACGCAGTATTTT.

This chain connects TRBV3-1 (or the pseudogene TRBV3-2) to TRBJ2-4; D not certain. This CDR3 region has 12 residues. Between the trimmed V and J ends, which lost 0 bases and 10 bases, there was a span of 7 bases. CDR1 is LGHDT, CDR2 YNNKEL, per germline (reference sequence). CDR3 in DNA: TGTGCCAGCAGCCAAGAGGGAACTATTCAGTACTTC. The encoded protein is CASSQEGTIQYF.

The chain couples TRBV7-2 to TRBJ2-5; D may match TRBD1 or TRBD2 (5 bases each). V was shortened by 2 bases and J by 1 base, with 11 bases between the two germline ends. CDR1 SGHTA and CDR2 FQGNSA come from the germline V gene. The CDR3 consists of 15 residues. CDR3 loop: CASSLPGRFQETQYF. CDR3 coding DNA: TGTGCCAGCAGCTTACCGGGACGCTTCCAAGAGACCCAGTACTTC.

The CDR3: CASSVGGQPQHF. CDR3 bases: TGTGCCAGCAGTGTGGGGGGTCAGCCCCAGCATTTT. V gene TRBV25-1 combines with J gene TRBJ1-5, with D possibly being TRBD1 (5 bases). V lost 4 bases and J lost 6, with 7 bases in between. CDR1 MGHDK and CDR2 SYGVNS come from the germline V gene. The CDR3 has 12 residues.

The J gene is TRBJ1-5, the V gene TRBV6-2 or TRBV6-3, with D perhaps TRBD1 (6 bases). The germline V and J ends were trimmed by 5 bases and 6 bases, with 17 bases remaining between them. Germline V CDR1 and CDR2: MNHEY, SVGEGT. The CDR3 is made up of 15 amino acids. CDR3 DNA sequence: TGTGCCAGCAGTACCCCATTGGGGGCGAGTCAGCCCCAGCATTTT. Its protein is CASSTPLGASQPQHF.